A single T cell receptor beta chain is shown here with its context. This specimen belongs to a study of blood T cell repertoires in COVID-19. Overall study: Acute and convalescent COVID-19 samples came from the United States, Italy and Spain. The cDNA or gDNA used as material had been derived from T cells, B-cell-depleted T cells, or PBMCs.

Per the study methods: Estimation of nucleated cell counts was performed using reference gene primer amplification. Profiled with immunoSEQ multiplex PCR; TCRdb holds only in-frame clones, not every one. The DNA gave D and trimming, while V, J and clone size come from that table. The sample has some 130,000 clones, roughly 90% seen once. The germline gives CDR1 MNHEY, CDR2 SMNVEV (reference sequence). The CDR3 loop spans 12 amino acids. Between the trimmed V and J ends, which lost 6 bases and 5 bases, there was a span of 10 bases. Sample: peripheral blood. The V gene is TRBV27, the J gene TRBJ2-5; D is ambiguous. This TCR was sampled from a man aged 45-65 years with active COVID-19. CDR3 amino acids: CASRLLGETQYF. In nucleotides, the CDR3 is TGTGCCAGCAGGCTTCTCGGGGAGACCCAGTACTTC.